Listed here are 8 T cell receptor beta chains from one sample, sequenced in a study of neoadjuvant nivolumab and ipilimumab in lung cancer. TCRdb keeps only in-frame clones here, not all; method: immunoSEQ multiplex PCR. The table lists about 38,000 clones, approximately 89% of them singletons, with approximately 3.3% in the top ten. This specimen consisted of peripheral blood, obtained before neoadjuvant nivolumab, alone or with ipilimumab. All receptors derive from an adult with non-small cell lung cancer.

V gene TRBV6-1 combines with J gene TRBJ2-6; D could derive from TRBD1 or TRBD2 (5 bases each). V lost 6 bases and J 0 bases, leaving 9 bases between the germline ends. The CDR3 covers 15 residues. Germline CDR1 and CDR2: MNHNS and SASEGT. In DNA form, the CDR3 reads TGTGCCAGCAGCGGGGACCACTCTGGGGCCAACGTCCTGACTTTC. Translation: CASSGDHSGANVLTF.

The chain couples TRBV6-1 to TRBJ2-7; D gene ambiguous. Germline CDR1 and CDR2: MNHNS and SASEGT. V was pared by 11 bases and J by 0 bases, with 14 bases between. The CDR3 is 13 residues long. The CDR3 nucleotides read TGTGCCGGAAGGGTGACAAGCTCCTACGAGCAGTACTTC. The encoded protein is CAGRVTSSYEQYF.

This rearrangement joins TRBV6-5 to TRBJ2-7; TRBD2 is a possible D gene (5 bases). Trimming cost V 7 bases and J 2 bases, with 18 bases left between them. CDR1 MNHEY and CDR2 SVGAGI come from the germline V gene. CDR3 length equals 15 residues. CDR3 nucleotide sequence: TGTGCCAGCACTCGTGAGGGCGGTACCCCCTACGAGCAGTACTTC. Encoded protein: CASTREGGTPYEQYF.

The CDR3 region has the DNA TGTGCCAGTAGTTCCTGGATAGGGTATGAGCAGTACTTC. Amino acids: CASSSWIGYEQYF. The gene calls are TRBV19 and TRBJ2-7; D is unresolved. The CDR3 has 13 amino acids. V was pared by 5 bases and J by 7 bases, with 15 bases between. Per the germline V gene, CDR1 is LNHDA and CDR2 is SQIVND (reference sequence).

The chain has TRBV5-1 and TRBJ2-5; D may be TRBD2 (6 bases). Germline V gives CDR1 SGHRS, CDR2 YFSETQ. Trimming left V 0 bases short and J 2 bases short, with 8 bases between. This CDR3 is 14 amino acids long. The CDR3 region has the DNA TGCGCCAGCAGCTTGGGCGGGGCTCAAGAGACCCAGTACTTC. Translated, it gives CASSLGGAQETQYF.

The CDR3: CASSAFRDTQHQETQYF. The CDR3 DNA reads TGTGCCAGCAGTGCCTTTAGGGACACTCAACACCAAGAGACCCAGTACTTC. The chain employs TRBV25-1 and TRBJ2-5; TRBD1 might be the D (6 bases). The ends were cut back, 4 bases at V and 0 bases at J, with 18 bases in the middle. Germline CDR1 and CDR2: MGHDK and SYGVNS. The CDR3 is 17 residues long.

This clone was recorded once. The chain has TRBV15 and TRBJ2-2; 7 nucleotides align to TRBD2. CDR3 length: 15 residues. J gave up 5 bases and V 1 base, and 4 bases lay outside the gene matches. CDR1 is LNHNV and CDR2 is YYDKDF in the germline V gene (reference sequence). CDR3 sequence: CATSRVGEGTGELFF. CDR3 sequence (DNA): TGTGCCACCAGCAGAGTTGGGGAGGGAACCGGGGAGCTGTTTTTT.

This chain connects TRBV7-9 to TRBJ1-2; a weak D match, TRBD1 (5 bases). Trimming pared 5 bases from V and 8 bases from J, leaving 15 bases between. The CDR3 runs 13 residues. Germline CDR1 SEHNR, CDR2 FQNEAQ (reference sequence). For the CDR3, the DNA is TGTGCCAGCAGCCCTCCAGGGTGGGAGGGCTACACCTTC. The encoded protein is CASSPPGWEGYTF.